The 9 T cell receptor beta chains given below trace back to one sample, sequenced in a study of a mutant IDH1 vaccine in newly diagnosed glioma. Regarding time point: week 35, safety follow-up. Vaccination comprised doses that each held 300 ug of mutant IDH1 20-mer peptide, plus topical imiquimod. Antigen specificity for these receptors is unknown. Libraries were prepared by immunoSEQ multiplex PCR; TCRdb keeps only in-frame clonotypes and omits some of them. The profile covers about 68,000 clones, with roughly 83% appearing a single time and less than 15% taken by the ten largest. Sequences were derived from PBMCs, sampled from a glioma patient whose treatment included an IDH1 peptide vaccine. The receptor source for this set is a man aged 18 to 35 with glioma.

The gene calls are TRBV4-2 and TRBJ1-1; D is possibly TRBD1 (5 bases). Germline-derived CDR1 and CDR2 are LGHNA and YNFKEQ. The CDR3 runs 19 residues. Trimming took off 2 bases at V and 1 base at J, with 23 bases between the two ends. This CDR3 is CASSQFGTRSSSANTEAFF. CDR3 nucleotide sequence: TGTGCCAGCAGCCAATTTGGGACGCGGTCGAGCAGCGCGAACACTGAAGCTTTCTTT.

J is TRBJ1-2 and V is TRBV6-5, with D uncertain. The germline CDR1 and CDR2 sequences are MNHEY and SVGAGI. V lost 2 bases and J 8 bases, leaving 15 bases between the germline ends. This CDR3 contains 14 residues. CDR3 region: CASSYGGRVGGYTF. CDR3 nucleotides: TGTGCCAGCAGTTACGGAGGAAGGGTCGGGGGCTACACCTTC.

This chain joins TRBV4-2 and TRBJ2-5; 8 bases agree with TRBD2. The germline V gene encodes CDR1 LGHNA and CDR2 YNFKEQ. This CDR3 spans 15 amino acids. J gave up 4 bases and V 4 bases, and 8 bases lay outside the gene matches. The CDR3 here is CASSLSGSSSETQYF. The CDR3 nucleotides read TGTGCCAGCAGCCTCAGCGGGAGTAGCTCAGAGACCCAGTACTTC.

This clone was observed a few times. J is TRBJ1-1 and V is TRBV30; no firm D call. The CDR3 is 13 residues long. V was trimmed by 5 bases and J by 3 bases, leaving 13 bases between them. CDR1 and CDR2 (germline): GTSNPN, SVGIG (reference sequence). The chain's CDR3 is CAWGRVKDTEAFF. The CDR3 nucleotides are TGTGCCTGGGGTAGGGTCAAGGACACTGAAGCTTTCTTT.

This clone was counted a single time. The CDR3 DNA reads TGTGCCACCAGCCTGAACACTGAAGCTTTCTTT. Amino acids: CATSLNTEAFF. The chain recombines TRBV15 with TRBJ1-1, with D hard to call. There are 11 residues in the CDR3. CDR1 and CDR2 from the germline V gene are LNHNV and YYDKDF (reference sequence). Trimming took off 5 bases at V and 0 bases at J, with 1 base between the two ends. The whole variable domain, filled in from reference TRBV15 and TRBJ1-1, reads DAMVIQNPRYQVTQFGKPVTLSCSQTLNHNVMYWYQQKSSQAPKLLFHYYDKDFNNEADTPDNFQSRRPNTSFCFLDIRSPGLGDTAMYLCATSLNTEAFFGQGTRLTVV.

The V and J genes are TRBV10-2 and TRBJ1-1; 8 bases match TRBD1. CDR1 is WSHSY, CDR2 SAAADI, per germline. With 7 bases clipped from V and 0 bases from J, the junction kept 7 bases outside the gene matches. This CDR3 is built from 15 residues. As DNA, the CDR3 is TGCGCCAGCATTCCGCAGGGGGCTTTGAACACTGAAGCTTTCTTT. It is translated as CASIPQGALNTEAFF.

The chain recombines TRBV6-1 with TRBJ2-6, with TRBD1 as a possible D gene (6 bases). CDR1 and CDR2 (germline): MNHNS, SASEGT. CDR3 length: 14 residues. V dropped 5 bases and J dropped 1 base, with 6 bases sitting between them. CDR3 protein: CASSTGSGANVLTF. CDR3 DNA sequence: TGTGCCAGCAGTACAGGGTCTGGGGCCAACGTCCTGACTTTC.

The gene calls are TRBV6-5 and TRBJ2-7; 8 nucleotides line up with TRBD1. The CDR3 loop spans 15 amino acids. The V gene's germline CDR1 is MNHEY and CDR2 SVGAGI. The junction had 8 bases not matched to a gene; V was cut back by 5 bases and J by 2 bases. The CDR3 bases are TGTGCCAGCAGTCTATCGACAGGGGCTCCCTACGAGCAGTACTTC. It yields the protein CASSLSTGAPYEQYF.

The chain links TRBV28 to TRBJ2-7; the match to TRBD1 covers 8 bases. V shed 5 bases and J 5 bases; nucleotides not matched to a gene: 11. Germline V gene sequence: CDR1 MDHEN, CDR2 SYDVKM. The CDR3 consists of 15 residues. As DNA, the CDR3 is TGTGCCAGCAGTATTCCGACAGGGGTTAAGAACGAGCAGTACTTC. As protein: CASSIPTGVKNEQYF.